These 10 T cell receptor beta chains were all obtained from the same sample, sequenced in a study of cytomegalovirus exposure and HLA in healthy donors. The study ran its PCR with 60 Vbeta and 13 Jbeta primers. Assay used: immunoSEQ multiplex PCR; TCRdb lists only in-frame clones, some missing. The table shows more than 200,000 clones, with about 74% occurring only once. Sequences were obtained from PBMCs. These receptors were obtained from a man between 35 and 55 years old in good health and CMV-seronegative.

The chain carries TRBV15 and TRBJ2-5; 7 positions match TRBD1. The DNA end favors TRBJ2-7, so the J call may be wrong. Germline CDR1 reads LNHNV; CDR2 reads YYDKDF (reference sequence). The CDR3 has 14 residues. The CDR3 region has the DNA TGTGCCACCAGCAGGGAGGACAGGCCCTACGAGCAGTACTTC. Residues: CATSREDRPYEQYF.

The V call is TRBV7-2, the J call TRBJ2-5; tentative D call: TRBD1 (6 bases). Germline CDR1 is SGHTA and CDR2 is FQGNSA. The CDR3 has 15 residues. Trimming cost V 3 bases and J 1 base, with 12 bases left between them. The CDR3 region is CASSFQTGPQETQYF. The CDR3 nucleotides are TGTGCCAGCAGCTTCCAGACAGGACCCCAAGAGACCCAGTACTTC.

J is TRBJ2-1 and V is TRBV2, with D unclear. From germline, CDR1 is SNHLY and CDR2 FYNNEI. Trimming left V 1 base short and J 1 base short, with 5 bases between. This CDR3 is 14 amino acids long. DNA for the CDR3: TGTGCCAGCAGTGAAGGGCTTTCCTACAATGAGCAGTTCTTC. It codes for CASSEGLSYNEQFF.

The chain carries TRBV6-1 and TRBJ2-3; D call uncertain. The germline V and J ends were trimmed by 0 bases and 0 bases, with 4 bases remaining between them. CDR3 size: 14 residues. Germline CDR1 reads MNHNS; CDR2 reads SASEGT. The CDR3 protein is CASSEAASTDTQYF. The CDR3 bases are TGTGCCAGCAGTGAAGCAGCTAGCACAGATACGCAGTATTTT.

V usage is TRBV5-8 and J usage is TRBJ1-1; tentative D call: TRBD1 (5 bases). Germline CDR1 and CDR2: SGHTS and YDEGEE. The CDR3 consists of 17 residues. Trimming cost V 0 bases and J 2 bases, with 17 bases left between them. The CDR3 coding sequence is TGTGCCAGCAGCTTGGCCAGATTGAGACAGAGCAACACTGAAGCTTTCTTT. Translation: CASSLARLRQSNTEAFF.

This chain uses TRBV29-1 with TRBJ2-3, with D unresolved. Germline V gives CDR1 SQVTM, CDR2 ANQGSEA. CDR3 length: 14 residues. V shed 3 bases and J shed 0 bases, with 10 bases lying between them. CDR3 region: CSVDWPSSTDTQYF. DNA of the CDR3: TGCAGCGTTGACTGGCCAAGTAGCACAGATACGCAGTATTTT.

This clone was observed a handful of times. J is TRBJ1-4 and V is TRBV4-2; the D is unclear. Per germline, CDR1 LGHNA and CDR2 YNFKEQ. Trimming took off 3 bases at V and 0 bases at J, with 14 bases between the two ends. The CDR3 consists of 17 residues. The CDR3 DNA reads TGTGCCAGCAGCCAGAGAGCAGACTCTGCAACTAATGAAAAACTGTTTTTT. This codes for CASSQRADSATNEKLFF.

This clone was observed a single time. V and J are TRBV7-9 and TRBJ1-2, with 7 bases matching TRBD1. Germline CDR1 reads SEHNR; CDR2 reads FQNEAQ (reference sequence). This CDR3 has 13 amino acids. V lost 5 bases, J lost 4 bases, and 4 bases stayed unmatched. The CDR3 loop is CASSQGGFYGYTF. The CDR3, as DNA: TGTGCCAGCAGCCAGGGGGGTTTCTATGGCTACACCTTC.

This clone was seen just once. V and J are TRBV6-5 and TRBJ2-5; a possible D gene is TRBD2 (6 bases). Trimming took off 0 bases at V and 5 bases at J, with 13 bases between the two ends. CDR3 length: 15 amino acids. Germline V gene data show CDR1 as MNHEY and CDR2 as SVGAGI. The CDR3 DNA sequence: TGTGCCAGCAGTTACTCGACCCTCGGAGGGGAGACCCAGTACTTC. Protein sequence: CASSYSTLGGETQYF.

This chain uses TRBV19 with TRBJ2-4; 9 nucleotides line up with TRBD2. CDR1 and CDR2 from the germline V gene are LNHDA and SQIVND (reference sequence). The CDR3 covers 19 residues. V shed 4 bases, J shed 6 bases, and the junction held 19 bases outside the gene matches. The CDR3 DNA reads TGTGCCAGTAGTACCCCTAGCGGGGACTTTACTTTGCTGGGAAACATTCAGTACTTC. Its protein is CASSTPSGDFTLLGNIQYF.